This TCR beta chain was recorded in a study of T-cell memory formation after mild COVID-19. TCRdb itself ran the 5' RACE reads through MiXCR, one entry per CDR3 protein. The sample has 280,000 or so distinct CDR3 sequences, more than 15% seen once. Whole-study results and caveats: Pre-infection memory carried some responding clones, suggesting that cross-reactive memory joined. Day 15 to 85 contracting clones showed balanced CD4/CD8; later expanders leaned CD4+. Among CD4+ contracting clones, most were CM and EM, and CD8+ ones EMRA.

Notes on this clonotype: Its antigen is not identified.

The clonotype originates from a man aged 18 to 29 who had mild COVID-19 (a few samples of this study predate the infection). Cell type and time point are not known. The specimen was PBMCs or a T cell subset sorted from them (not recorded which).

This CDR3 is CASSQFQRDEQFF. The CDR3 DNA sequence: TGTGCCAGCAGCCAGTTCCAGCGCGATGAGCAGTTCTTC. The chain is built from TRBV7-8 and TRBJ2-1; D is unclear. In germline, CDR1 is SGHVS, CDR2 FQNEAQ. V shed 5 bases and J shed 8 bases, with 13 bases lying between them. CDR3 length equals 13 residues. Looking up the rest from reference TRBV7-8 and TRBJ2-1 gives the full variable domain: GAGVSQSPRYKVAKRGQDVALRCDPISGHVSLFWYQQALGQGPEFLTYFQNEAQLDKSGLPSDRFFAERPEGSVSTLKIQRTQQEDSAVYLCASSQFQRDEQFFGPGTRLTVL.